One sample yielded the 17 T cell receptor beta chains listed below, sequenced in a study of shared clonotypes between healthy human individuals. Sequencing used immunoSEQ multiplex PCR; TCRdb keeps in-frame clones, though not all of them. Of about half a million clones in the sample, roughly 80% were seen once. Sequencing used PBMCs. These receptors were taken from a woman aged 40 to 50 in good health. Some clones in this sample may be carry-over from other donors' samples.

Notes on this clone: Given a far larger clone just one base away, this is likely a sequencing read error. The chain uses TRBV30 and TRBJ1-5; D is perhaps TRBD1 (6 bases). The CDR3 is 14 residues long. From germline, CDR1 is GTSNPN and CDR2 SVGIG (reference sequence). CDR3 sequence: CVWSQDSSNQPQHF. The CDR3 nucleotides read TGTGTCTGGAGTCAGGACAGTAGCAATCAGCCCCAGCATTTT.

The V gene is TRBV7-9, the J gene TRBJ2-3; the D gene is possibly TRBD1 (5 bases). This CDR3 has 17 amino acids. Between the trimmed V and J ends, which lost 1 base and 4 bases, there was a span of 18 bases. Germline V gene sequence: CDR1 SEHNR, CDR2 FQNEAQ (reference sequence). CDR3 nucleotide sequence: TGTGCCAGCAGCTTAGACCTTTCAGGACAAGAGGCAGATACGCAGTATTTT. Its translation is CASSLDLSGQEADTQYF.

This chain uses TRBV5-1 with TRBJ1-5, with D possibly TRBD1 on 5 matching bases. This CDR3 has 15 residues. Germline assignment: CDR1 SGHRS and CDR2 YFSETQ. Trimming shortened V by 4 bases and J by 4 bases, and 15 bases separated the two germline ends. The CDR3 nucleotides are TGCGCCAGCAGCCTACGGGGGGGTAAGAATCAGCCCCAGCATTTT. It codes for CASSLRGGKNQPQHF.

The rearrangement links TRBV2 to TRBJ2-3; TRBD1 aligns across 8 bases. Looked up from germline, CDR1 is SNHLY and CDR2 is FYNNEI. V shed 9 bases, J shed 3 bases, and the junction held 11 bases outside the gene matches. The CDR3 contains 15 residues. CDR3 nucleotides: TGTGCCAGTAGACGACAGGGGATGGGTACAGATACGCAGTATTTT. It encodes CASRRQGMGTDTQYF.

The rearrangement uses TRBV6-1 and TRBJ1-5; D gene unclear. This CDR3 spans 15 amino acids. Germline lookup yields CDR1 MNHNS and CDR2 SASEGT. V was pared by 4 bases and J by 2 bases, with 12 bases between. The CDR3 sequence is CASSVATSGNQPQHF. The CDR3 coding sequence is TGTGCCAGCAGTGTGGCTACTTCGGGCAATCAGCCCCAGCATTTT.

This clone was seen ten or more times. The DNA for the CDR3 is TGTGCCAGCAGCCCCCGGGTAGCGGGGACCTACGAGCAGTACTTC. This sequence encodes CASSPRVAGTYEQYF. J is TRBJ2-7 and V is TRBV7-2; TRBD2 aligns across 8 bases. There are 15 residues in the CDR3. With V trimmed by 5 bases and J by 2 bases, 8 bases remained unmatched. The germline V gene has CDR1 SGHTA and CDR2 FQGNSA.

J is TRBJ1-2 and V is TRBV5-4; TRBD1 agrees at 8 bases. V was clipped by 6 bases and J by 8 bases; unmatched bases: 15. Germline CDR1 reads SGHNT; CDR2 reads YYREEE (reference sequence). The CDR3 is 15 residues long. The CDR3 DNA follows: TGTGCCAGCATGCCGGCCGGAGGACAGGGTAGAGGCTACACCTTC. It is translated as CASMPAGGQGRGYTF.

The CDR3 loop is CASSFPEMGANQPQHF. The CDR3 coding sequence is TGTGCCAGCAGTTTCCCCGAGATGGGGGCAAATCAGCCCCAGCATTTT. The chain combines TRBV28 with TRBJ1-5; the D gene is possibly TRBD1 (6 bases). The CDR3 is made up of 16 amino acids. The V end lost 3 bases, the J end lost 4 bases, and 16 bases lay between the germline ends. Germline CDR1 MDHEN, CDR2 SYDVKM.

The chain carries TRBV19 and TRBJ1-5; no definite D call. V lost 5 bases to trimming and J lost 9 bases, with 11 bases between them. Per germline, CDR1 LNHDA and CDR2 SQIVND (reference sequence). The CDR3 loop spans 12 amino acids. The DNA for the CDR3 is TGTGCCAGTAGTGTGCAGACCCTGCCCCAGCATTTT. Protein sequence: CASSVQTLPQHF.

This chain links TRBV28 with TRBJ2-5; a possible D gene is TRBD1 (6 bases). The CDR3 contains 14 residues. V was pared by 10 bases and J by 7 bases, with 22 bases between. Germline assignment: CDR1 MDHEN and CDR2 SYDVKM. In DNA form, the CDR3 reads TGTGCCATAAACCGGGACACTGGCATGGGGACCCAGTACTTC. It codes for CAINRDTGMGTQYF.

Many counts were recorded for this clone. Other DNA variants within this sample encode the same CDR3. This rearrangement joins TRBV6-5 to TRBJ2-5, with TRBD1 as a possible D gene (5 bases). The CDR3 contains 12 residues. V lost 5 bases, J lost 2 bases, and 6 bases lay in between. CDR1 and CDR2 (germline): MNHEY, SVGAGI. The CDR3 bases are TGTGCCAGCAGTCCAGGGCAAGAGACCCAGTACTTC. This sequence encodes CASSPGQETQYF.

The CDR3 DNA is TGTGCCAGCAGCTTAGTGGGACAGAAATACAATGAGCAGTTCTTC. Translation: CASSLVGQKYNEQFF. The rearrangement uses TRBV11-2 and TRBJ2-1, with 7 bases fitting TRBD1. The V segment lost 1 base and the J segment 4 bases; nucleotides outside the gene matches: 4. The germline gives CDR1 SGHAT, CDR2 FQNNGV. The length of the CDR3 is 15 residues.

J is TRBJ1-1 and V is TRBV2; D unresolved. The CDR3 is made up of 12 amino acids. Germline loops: CDR1 SNHLY, CDR2 FYNNEI. V dropped 2 bases and J dropped 4 bases, with 5 bases sitting between them. In DNA form, the CDR3 reads TGTGCCAGCAGTGAACGGGGCACTGAAGCTTTCTTT. It codes for CASSERGTEAFF.

The V gene is TRBV28, the J gene TRBJ2-7, with 8 bases aligning to TRBD2. Trimming at V came to 5 bases and at J to 5 bases, leaving 11 bases not matched to a gene. Germline CDR1 and CDR2: MDHEN and SYDVKM. The CDR3 has 15 residues. The CDR3 DNA is TGTGCCAGCAGTCCTCCTGGCGGGAGGAGGGACGAGCAGTACTTC. As protein: CASSPPGGRRDEQYF. Complete variable domain (other parts from reference TRBV28 and TRBJ2-7): DVKVTQSSRYLVKRTGEKVFLECVQDMDHENMFWYRQDPGLGLRLIYFSYDVKMKEKGDIPEGYSVSREKKERFSLILESASTNQTSMYLCASSPPGGRRDEQYFGPGTRLTVT.

This clone was counted a single time. The CDR3 reads CASTPRQGPTYGYTF. The CDR3 DNA reads TGTGCCAGCACCCCCCGGCAGGGACCCACCTATGGCTACACCTTC. The chain has TRBV27 and TRBJ1-2; a weak D match, TRBD1 (5 bases). The length of the CDR3 is 15 residues. Germline V gene lookup returns CDR1 MNHEY and CDR2 SMNVEV (reference sequence). The V and J ends lost 7 bases and 4 bases respectively, with 19 bases between them.

The chain combines TRBV19 with TRBJ2-7; 7 nucleotides agree with TRBD1. The CDR3 is 13 residues long. The J segment lost 6 bases and the V segment lost 5 bases, leaving 7 bases of the junction unmatched. Germline assignment: CDR1 LNHDA and CDR2 SQIVND (reference sequence). This CDR3 is CASSVLTGTEQYF. CDR3 in DNA: TGTGCCAGTAGTGTCCTGACAGGGACCGAGCAGTACTTC.

The V call is TRBV4-3, the J call TRBJ2-5, with 11 bases identical to TRBD2. The J segment lost 9 bases and the V segment lost 4 bases, leaving 10 bases of the junction unmatched. The CDR3 is made up of 15 amino acids. The germline CDR1 and CDR2 sequences are LGHNA and YSLEER. In nucleotides, the CDR3 is TGCGCCAGCAGCCGAGGGACTAGCGGTCAGGCGGCCCAGTACTTC. Translated: CASSRGTSGQAAQYF.